This T cell receptor (beta chain) was identified in a study of T cell repertoires in cytomegalovirus infection (dated 2019 in TCRdb). Study-level background: Donor HLA type was relevant to the analysis, because carriage of CMV infection together with the matching HLA type was indicated by public TCR beta signatures.

TCRdb names Illumina HiSeq 1500 as the instrument used. The public reads were run again by TCRdb, first through fastp at Q25 and then through MiXCR, and only productive beta chains were kept. Here each entry gathers all rows of one CDR3 protein and keeps the most common genes and DNA. This sample holds just under 550,000 distinct CDR3 sequences; less than 30% were observed only once. The ten most abundant clones make up about 12% of the sample. This clonotype was detected only a few times. The clone's antigen remains unknown. No qualities accompany the bases; no much larger clone lies one base away. The paper's findings and limits, for the study overall: The ex vivo response was dominated by HLA-C-restricted CMV-specific TCR beta clonotypes, and the single most frequent clonotype in two of eight donors was supplied by these HLA-C-restricted clonotypes. In both this cohort and an independent cohort of 350 or so donors, the cumulative frequency of public TCR beta family members distinguished carriers of CMV infection plus the relevant HLA type.

The CDR3 has 14 amino acids, counting the end cysteine and phenylalanine. This entry keeps only the CDR3 DNA: 42 bases, framed from base 1. The trim is 1 base for V and 4 bases for J, with a gap of 10 bases between the germline ends. The germline V gene yields LGHNA for CDR1 and YSLEER for CDR2. The rearrangement joined TRBV4-3 to TRBJ1-1, with the D gene call left open. The sequence came from a human donor in good health (CMV status not recorded). Some clones in this sample may be carry-over from other donors' samples. The source material was PBMCs. The CDR3 corresponds to CASSQGTAGTEAFF. The DNA sequence follows: TGCGCCAGCAGCCAAGGGACCGCCGGCACTGAAGCTTTCTTT.